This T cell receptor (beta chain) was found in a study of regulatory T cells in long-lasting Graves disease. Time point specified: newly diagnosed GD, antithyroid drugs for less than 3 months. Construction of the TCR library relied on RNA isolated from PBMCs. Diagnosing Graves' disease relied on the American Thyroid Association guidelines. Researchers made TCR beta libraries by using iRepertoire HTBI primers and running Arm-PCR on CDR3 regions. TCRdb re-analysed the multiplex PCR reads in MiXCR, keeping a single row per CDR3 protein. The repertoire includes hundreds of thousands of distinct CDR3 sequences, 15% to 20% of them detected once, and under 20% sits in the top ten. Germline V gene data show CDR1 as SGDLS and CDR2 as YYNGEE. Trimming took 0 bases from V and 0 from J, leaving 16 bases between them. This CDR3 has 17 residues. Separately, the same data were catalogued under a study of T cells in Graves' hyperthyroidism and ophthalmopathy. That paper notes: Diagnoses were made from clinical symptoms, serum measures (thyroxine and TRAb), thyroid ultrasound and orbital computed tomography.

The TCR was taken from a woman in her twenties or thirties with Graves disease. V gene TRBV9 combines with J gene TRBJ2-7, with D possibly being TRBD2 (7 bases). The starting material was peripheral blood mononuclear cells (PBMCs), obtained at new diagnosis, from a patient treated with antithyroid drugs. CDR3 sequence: CASSVGGWGGLSYEQYF. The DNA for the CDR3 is TGTGCCAGCAGCGTAGGAGGTTGGGGGGGCCTCTCCTACGAGCAGTACTTC.